This T cell receptor beta chain is drawn from a study of blood T cell repertoires in COVID-19. Germline lookup yields CDR1 LGHDT and CDR2 YNNKEL (reference sequence). The ends lost 0 bases at V and 9 bases at J; junction bases unmatched: 16. The CDR3 totals 18 residues. As processed by the authors: From reference gene primer amplification, estimates of nucleated cell counts were derived. The repertoire was sequenced with immunoSEQ multiplex PCR; TCRdb's copy has only in-frame clones and lacks some. That table supplies the V and J calls and clone size; D and trimming were determined from the DNA. The data show approximately 89,000 clones, roughly 92% seen once.

This chain uses TRBV3-1 (or the pseudogene TRBV3-2) with TRBJ2-7; 11 nucleotides align to TRBD2. This TCR was recovered from a woman aged 60-75 years with active COVID-19. The specimen sequenced was peripheral blood. In DNA, the CDR3 is TGTGCCAGCAGCCAAGAAGCTATAAGACTAGCGGGGACCAGGGGGCAGTACTTC. Translated: CASSQEAIRLAGTRGQYF.